This T cell receptor beta chain was sequenced in a study of blood T cell repertoires in COVID-19. Study-level background: Both acute and convalescent COVID-19 samples were obtained from the United States, Italy and Spain. PBMCs, B-cell-depleted T cells, or T cells provided the cDNA or gDNA that made up the material.

Source study methods: How many nucleated cells were present was estimated from reference gene primer amplification. Profiling relied on immunoSEQ multiplex PCR, and the TCRdb table lists in-frame clones only, not all of them. Clonal size and the V and J genes are those of that table, whereas D and trimming came from the DNA. The sample holds about 170,000 clones, about 83% seen once. Germline V gene sequence: CDR1 KGHSH, CDR2 LQKENI. This CDR3 region has 15 residues. Trimming shortened V by 5 bases and J by 4 bases, and 15 bases separated the two germline ends. The material sequenced was peripheral blood. The sequence came from a woman between 65 and 79 years old who had recovered from COVID-19. This chain links TRBV18 with TRBJ2-1; tentative D call: TRBD1 (5 bases). The CDR3: CASSDTRRTYNEQFF. In DNA, the CDR3 is TGTGCCAGCTCAGATACCCGACGGACATACAATGAGCAGTTCTTC.